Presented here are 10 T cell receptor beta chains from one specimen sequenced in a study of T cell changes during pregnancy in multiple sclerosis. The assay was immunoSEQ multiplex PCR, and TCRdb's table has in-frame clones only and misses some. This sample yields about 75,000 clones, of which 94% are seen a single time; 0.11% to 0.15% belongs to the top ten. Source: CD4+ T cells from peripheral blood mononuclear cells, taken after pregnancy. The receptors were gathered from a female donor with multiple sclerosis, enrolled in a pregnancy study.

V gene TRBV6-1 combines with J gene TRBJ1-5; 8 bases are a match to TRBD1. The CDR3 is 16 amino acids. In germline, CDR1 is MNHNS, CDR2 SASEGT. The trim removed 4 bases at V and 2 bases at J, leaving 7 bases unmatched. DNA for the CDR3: TGTGCCAGCAGTGCGACACCGGGACAGGGCAATCAGCCCCAGCATTTT. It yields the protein CASSATPGQGNQPQHF.

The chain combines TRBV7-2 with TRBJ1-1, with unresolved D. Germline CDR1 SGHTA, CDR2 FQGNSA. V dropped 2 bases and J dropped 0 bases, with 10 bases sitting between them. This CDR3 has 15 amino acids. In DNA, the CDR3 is TGTGCCAGCAGCTTAAGCAGAGGTTTGAACACTGAAGCTTTCTTT. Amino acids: CASSLSRGLNTEAFF.

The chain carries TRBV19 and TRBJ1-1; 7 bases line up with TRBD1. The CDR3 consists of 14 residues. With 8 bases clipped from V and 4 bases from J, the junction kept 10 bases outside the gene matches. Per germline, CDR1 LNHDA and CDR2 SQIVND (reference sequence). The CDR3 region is CASLVFEGATEAFF. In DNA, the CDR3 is TGTGCCAGTTTAGTGTTCGAGGGGGCCACTGAAGCTTTCTTT.

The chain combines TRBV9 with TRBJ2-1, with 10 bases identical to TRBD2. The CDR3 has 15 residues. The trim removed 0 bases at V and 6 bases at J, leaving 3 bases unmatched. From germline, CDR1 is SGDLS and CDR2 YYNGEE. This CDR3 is CASSVEASGSNEQFF. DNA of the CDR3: TGTGCCAGCAGCGTAGAGGCTAGCGGGAGCAATGAGCAGTTCTTC.

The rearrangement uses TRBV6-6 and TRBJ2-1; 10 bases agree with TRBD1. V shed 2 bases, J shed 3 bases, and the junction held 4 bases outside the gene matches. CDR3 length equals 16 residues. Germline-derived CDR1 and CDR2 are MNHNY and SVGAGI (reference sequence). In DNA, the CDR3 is TGTGCCAGCAGTTACGCCGGGACAGGGGACTACAATGAGCAGTTCTTC. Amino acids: CASSYAGTGDYNEQFF.

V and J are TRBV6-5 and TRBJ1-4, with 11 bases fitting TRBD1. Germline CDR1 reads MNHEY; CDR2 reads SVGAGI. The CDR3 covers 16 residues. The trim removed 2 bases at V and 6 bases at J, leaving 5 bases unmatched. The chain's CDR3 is CASSYTPGQGDEKLFF. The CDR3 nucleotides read TGTGCCAGCAGTTACACCCCGGGACAGGGGGATGAAAAACTGTTTTTT.

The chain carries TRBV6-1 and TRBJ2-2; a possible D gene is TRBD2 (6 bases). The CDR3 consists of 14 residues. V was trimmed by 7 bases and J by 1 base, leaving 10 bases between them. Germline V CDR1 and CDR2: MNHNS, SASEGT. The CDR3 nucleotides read TGTGCCAGCACGCGCGGGATGAACACCGGGGAGCTGTTTTTT. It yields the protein CASTRGMNTGELFF.

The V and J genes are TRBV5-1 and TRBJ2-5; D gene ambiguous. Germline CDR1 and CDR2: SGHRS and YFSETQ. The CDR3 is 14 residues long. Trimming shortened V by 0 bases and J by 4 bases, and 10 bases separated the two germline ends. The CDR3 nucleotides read TGCGCCAGCAGCTTGGCCTCGGTCCGAGAGACCCAGTACTTC. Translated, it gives CASSLASVRETQYF.

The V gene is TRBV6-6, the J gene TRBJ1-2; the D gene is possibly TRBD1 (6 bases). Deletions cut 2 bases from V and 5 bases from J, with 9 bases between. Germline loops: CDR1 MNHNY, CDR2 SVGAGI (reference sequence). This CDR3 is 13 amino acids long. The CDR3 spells CASSYGGQYGYTF. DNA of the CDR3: TGTGCCAGCAGTTACGGTGGACAGTATGGCTACACCTTC.

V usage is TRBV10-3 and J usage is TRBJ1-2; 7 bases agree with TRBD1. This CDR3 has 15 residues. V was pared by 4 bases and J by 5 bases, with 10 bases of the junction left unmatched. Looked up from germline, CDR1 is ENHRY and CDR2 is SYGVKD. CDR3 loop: CAISASLGTAYGYTF. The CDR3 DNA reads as TGTGCCATCAGTGCCAGCCTCGGGACAGCTTATGGCTACACCTTC.